One and the same sample provided the 26 T cell receptor beta chains below, sequenced in a study of OX40 agonist ivuxolimab in advanced cancers. TCRdb keeps only in-frame clones here, not all; method: immunoSEQ multiplex PCR. The sample holds 90,000 to 130,000 clones, over 85% seen once. This sample comprised CD4+ or CD8+ T cells sorted from blood, obtained in a trial of the OX40 agonist ivuxolimab. The receptor set was obtained from an adult with an advanced solid tumor such as melanoma, head and neck, liver or kidney cancer.

The CDR3 bases are TGTGCCAGCAGTTCGGGACCCATAGATGAGACCCAGTACTTC. Residues: CASSSGPIDETQYF. The chain is built from TRBV5-5 and TRBJ2-5; D possibly matches TRBD1 or TRBD2 (5 bases each). The length of the CDR3 is 14 residues. The germline V gene encodes CDR1 SGHKS and CDR2 YYEKEE (reference sequence). With 5 bases removed from V and 5 bases from J, the gap between germline ends came to 16 bases.

The gene calls are TRBV19 and TRBJ2-1, with 8 bases matching TRBD2. CDR1 is LNHDA, CDR2 SQIVND, per germline (reference sequence). V lost 0 bases to trimming and J lost 8 bases; unmatched junction nucleotides: 6. The CDR3 sequence is 15 residues long. CDR3 sequence: CASSIDLGSGDEQFF. CDR3 coding DNA: TGTGCCAGTAGTATAGATCTTGGTAGCGGGGATGAGCAGTTCTTC.

A few counts support this clone. V gene TRBV4-2 combines with J gene TRBJ1-2; unclear D gene. The length of the CDR3 is 16 residues. The V and J ends lost 0 bases and 4 bases respectively, with 15 bases between them. Looked up from germline, CDR1 is LGHNA and CDR2 is YNFKEQ. CDR3 region: CASSQDREMLVYGYTF. Here the CDR3 DNA reads TGTGCCAGCAGCCAAGATCGGGAGATGCTGGTCTATGGCTACACCTTC.

The chain is built from TRBV18 and TRBJ1-3, with 11 positions matching TRBD1. CDR1 and CDR2 from the germline V gene are KGHSH and LQKENI. CDR3 length equals 16 residues. With V trimmed by 0 bases and J by 5 bases, 3 bases remained unmatched. This CDR3 is CASSPPGQGARNTIYF. The CDR3 bases are TGTGCCAGCTCACCACCAGGACAGGGGGCCAGAAACACCATATATTTT.

V is TRBV2 and J is TRBJ2-1, with D possibly TRBD1 on 6 matching bases. Trimming took 5 bases from V and 3 from J, leaving 14 bases between them. This CDR3 spans 15 amino acids. Germline V gene lookup returns CDR1 SNHLY and CDR2 FYNNEI. CDR3 protein: CASSLDSLIYNEQFF. CDR3 nucleotide sequence: TGTGCCAGCAGTTTGGACAGTCTGATCTACAATGAGCAGTTCTTC.

V and J are TRBV11-3 and TRBJ1-1, with D unresolved. The CDR3 is 13 residues long. Deletions cut 5 bases from V and 0 bases from J, with 7 bases between. The germline V gene encodes CDR1 SGHNT and CDR2 YENEEA. DNA for the CDR3: TGTGCCAGCAGCCCAGGTCTGAACACTGAAGCTTTCTTT. Its translation is CASSPGLNTEAFF.

This clone came up a few times. V gene TRBV19 combines with J gene TRBJ1-2; no firm D call. Germline-derived CDR1 and CDR2 are LNHDA and SQIVND (reference sequence). V lost 2 bases, J lost 6 bases, and 10 bases lay in between. The CDR3 runs to 13 residues. CDR3 amino acids: CASSITRMDGYTF. In DNA, the CDR3 is TGTGCCAGTAGTATAACCCGGATGGATGGCTACACCTTC.

The chain uses TRBV28 and TRBJ1-6; no firm D call. The ends were cut back, 7 bases at V and 2 bases at J, with 9 bases in the middle. The CDR3 runs to 14 residues. Per the germline V gene, CDR1 is MDHEN and CDR2 is SYDVKM. The CDR3 loop reads CASIKHAYNSPLHF. CDR3 bases: TGTGCCAGCATAAAGCATGCCTATAATTCACCCCTCCACTTT.

This rearrangement joins TRBV20-1 to TRBJ2-1, with no clear D. V lost 2 bases to trimming and J lost 8 bases, with 7 bases between them. Germline CDR1 DFQATT, CDR2 SNEGSKA (reference sequence). The CDR3 totals 11 residues. The CDR3 sequence is CSARRPYEQFF. The DNA of the CDR3 is TGCAGTGCTAGACGGCCTTATGAGCAGTTCTTC.

The rearrangement uses TRBV30 and TRBJ1-5; perhaps TRBD1 as D (6 bases). The length of the CDR3 is 14 residues. Trimming stripped 1 base from V and 6 bases from J, with 13 bases between. Per the germline V gene, CDR1 is GTSNPN and CDR2 is SVGIG (reference sequence). The CDR3 here is CAWSGLGATQPQHF. CDR3 nucleotides: TGTGCCTGGAGTGGCCTGGGGGCCACTCAGCCCCAGCATTTT.

The chain couples TRBV7-8 to TRBJ2-5; D is unresolved. The germline V and J ends were trimmed by 4 bases and 4 bases, with 4 bases remaining between them. The CDR3 extends over 11 amino acids. Germline V gene sequence: CDR1 SGHVS, CDR2 FQNEAQ. The chain's CDR3 is CASSSRETQYF. The CDR3 nucleotides read TGTGCCAGCAGCTCCCGAGAGACCCAGTACTTC. The full variable domain, in which reference TRBV7-8 and TRBJ2-5 provide the parts outside the CDR3, is GAGVSQSPRYKVAKRGQDVALRCDPISGHVSLFWYQQALGQGPEFLTYFQNEAQLDKSGLPSDRFFAERPEGSVSTLKIQRTQQEDSAVYLCASSSRETQYFGPGTRLLVL.

The chain is built from TRBV7-9 and TRBJ2-2; TRBD2 might be the D (5 bases). The CDR3 has 15 amino acids. Germline CDR1 reads SEHNR; CDR2 reads FQNEAQ (reference sequence). V shed 7 bases and J shed 3 bases, with 15 bases lying between them. CDR3 amino acids: CASTATRSDTGELFF. The CDR3 DNA sequence: TGTGCCAGCACCGCCACTAGGAGTGACACCGGGGAGCTGTTTTTT.

DNA of the CDR3: TGTGCCAGCAGCTGGGGGGACCCGGTATACAATGAGCAGTTCTTC. Translating it yields CASSWGDPVYNEQFF. The chain is built from TRBV7-3 and TRBJ2-1; perhaps TRBD2 as D (6 bases). Germline lookup yields CDR1 SGHTA and CDR2 FQGTGA. CDR3 size: 15 residues. V lost 4 bases, J lost 4 bases, and 14 bases lay in between. Looking up the rest from reference TRBV7-3 and TRBJ2-1 gives the full variable domain: GAGVSQTPSNKVTEKGKYVELRCDPISGHTALYWYRQSLGQGPEFLIYFQGTGAADDSGLPNDRFFAVRPEGSVSTLKIQRTERGDSAVYLCASSWGDPVYNEQFFGPGTRLTVL.

The chain joins TRBV7-9 to TRBJ2-7; TRBD1 matches 10 bases. Looked up from germline, CDR1 is SEHNR and CDR2 is FQNEAQ (reference sequence). The CDR3 extends over 15 amino acids. Trimming cost V 4 bases and J 4 bases; bases outside gene matches: 7. As DNA, the CDR3 is TGTGCCAGCAGCTACGGACAGGGGGTAGGTTACGAGCAGTACTTC. Its protein product is CASSYGQGVGYEQYF.

V usage is TRBV11-3 and J usage is TRBJ2-1; D gene unclear. V was cut by 5 bases and J by 8 bases, with 7 bases left in between. Germline V gene data show CDR1 as SGHNT and CDR2 as YENEEA. This CDR3 comprises 11 residues. CDR3 sequence reads: CASSTGDEQFF. The CDR3 coding sequence is TGTGCCAGCAGCACCGGCGATGAGCAGTTCTTC.

This chain joins TRBV5-1 and TRBJ2-1, with D possibly being TRBD1 (6 bases). V dropped 6 bases and J dropped 3 bases, with 16 bases sitting between them. The V gene's germline CDR1 is SGHRS and CDR2 YFSETQ. This CDR3 is 15 amino acids long. CDR3 loop: CASIMATGSYNEQFF. CDR3 bases: TGCGCCAGCATCATGGCGACAGGCAGCTACAATGAGCAGTTCTTC.

The chain carries TRBV4-3 and TRBJ2-3; 13 bases agree with TRBD2. After removal of 4 bases from V and 5 bases from J, the junction contained 9 bases not matched to a gene. Germline V gives CDR1 LGHNA, CDR2 YSLEER. CDR3 length: 17 amino acids. The CDR3 bases are TGCGCCAGCAGCCCTACTAGCGGGGGGGCCGGTAGAGATACGCAGTATTTT. This gives the protein CASSPTSGGAGRDTQYF.

The gene calls are TRBV7-2 and TRBJ2-7, with no clear D. Germline loops: CDR1 SGHTA, CDR2 FQGNSA. The CDR3 contains 12 residues. The ends were cut back, 5 bases at V and 1 base at J, with 6 bases in the middle. CDR3 sequence reads: CASSDASYEQYF. In nucleotides, the CDR3 is TGTGCCAGCAGCGACGCATCCTACGAGCAGTACTTC. The whole variable domain, filled in from reference TRBV7-2 and TRBJ2-7, reads GAGVSQSPSNKVTEKGKDVELRCDPISGHTALYWYRQSLGQGLEFLIYFQGNSAPDKSGLPSDRFSAERTGGSVSTLTIQRTQQEDSAVYLCASSDASYEQYFGPGTRLTVT.

This sequence joins TRBV5-1 and TRBJ1-5; weak D call: TRBD1 (6 bases). Trimming pared 0 bases from V and 5 bases from J, leaving 6 bases between. From germline, CDR1 is SGHRS and CDR2 YFSETQ. The CDR3 covers 13 residues. CDR3 in DNA: TGCGCCAGCAGCTTGGGACAGGATCAGCCCCAGCATTTT. It is translated as CASSLGQDQPQHF. Using reference TRBV5-1 and TRBJ1-5 for the parts outside the CDR3, the full variable domain is KAGVTQTPRYLIKTRGQQVTLSCSPISGHRSVSWYQQTPGQGLQFLFEYFSETQRNKGNFPGRFSGRQFSNSRSEMNVSTLELGDSALYLCASSLGQDQPQHFGDGTRLSIL.

The chain employs TRBV4-2 and TRBJ1-2; D remains unclear. V lost 0 bases to trimming and J lost 2 bases, with 10 bases between them. The germline V gene encodes CDR1 LGHNA and CDR2 YNFKEQ. The CDR3 sequence is 15 residues long. CDR3 residues: CASSQERTTNYGYTF. In nucleotides, the CDR3 is TGTGCCAGCAGCCAAGAACGGACTACGAACTATGGCTACACCTTC.

The rearrangement joins TRBV30 to TRBJ2-3; unclear D gene. In germline, CDR1 is GTSNPN, CDR2 SVGIG (reference sequence). The CDR3 sequence is 15 residues long. V was pared by 2 bases and J by 1 base, with 13 bases between. The DNA for the CDR3 is TGTGCCTGGAGTCCAACCACGCGAGGCACAGATACGCAGTATTTT. Amino acid sequence: CAWSPTTRGTDTQYF.

The sample holds one count of this clone. The CDR3 DNA sequence: TGTGCCAGCAGCAAAACCCCGGACAGGGGTGGCACCGGGGAGCTGTTTTTT. Its protein is CASSKTPDRGGTGELFF. This chain links TRBV21-1 with TRBJ2-2; TRBD1 is the table's D call and was not checked against the DNA. TRBV21-1 is recorded as a pseudogene. There are 17 residues in the CDR3.

As concerns this clone: At one end, the junction sequence differs from germline, possibly due to a read error. This rearrangement joins TRBV7-7 to TRBJ2-5; D remains ambiguous. Germline loops: CDR1 SSHAT, CDR2 FNYEAQ (reference sequence). This CDR3 comprises 14 residues. This chain's CDR3 is CASSLVNRQETQYF. Written as DNA, the CDR3 is TGTGCTAGCAGCTTAGTCAACAGACAAGAGACCCAGTACTTC.

This sequence joins TRBV9 and TRBJ2-7, with TRBD2 matching over 12 bases. The ends lost 0 bases at V and 6 bases at J; junction bases unmatched: 7. Germline-derived CDR1 and CDR2 are SGDLS and YYNGEE. The CDR3 contains 16 residues. The CDR3 DNA reads TGTGCCAGCAGCGTAGGTCTAGCGGGAGGGCCTGGCGAGCAGTACTTC. Its protein product is CASSVGLAGGPGEQYF.

The chain is built from TRBV5-6 and TRBJ1-1; D is uncertain. Trimming removed 0 bases at V and 0 bases at J, with 9 bases between. The CDR3 totals 15 residues. Germline V gives CDR1 SGHDT, CDR2 YYEEEE. The CDR3 loop reads CASSLVGGVNTEAFF. CDR3 in DNA: TGTGCCAGCAGCTTGGTGGGCGGGGTGAACACTGAAGCTTTCTTT.

The J gene is TRBJ1-5, the V gene TRBV2; a possible D gene is TRBD1 (5 bases). Deletions cut 7 bases from V and 3 bases from J, with 13 bases between. The CDR3 runs 14 residues. Germline CDR1 SNHLY, CDR2 FYNNEI. The CDR3 sequence is CASTTGRINQPQHF. The CDR3 region has the DNA TGTGCCAGCACTACGGGACGGATCAATCAGCCCCAGCATTTT.